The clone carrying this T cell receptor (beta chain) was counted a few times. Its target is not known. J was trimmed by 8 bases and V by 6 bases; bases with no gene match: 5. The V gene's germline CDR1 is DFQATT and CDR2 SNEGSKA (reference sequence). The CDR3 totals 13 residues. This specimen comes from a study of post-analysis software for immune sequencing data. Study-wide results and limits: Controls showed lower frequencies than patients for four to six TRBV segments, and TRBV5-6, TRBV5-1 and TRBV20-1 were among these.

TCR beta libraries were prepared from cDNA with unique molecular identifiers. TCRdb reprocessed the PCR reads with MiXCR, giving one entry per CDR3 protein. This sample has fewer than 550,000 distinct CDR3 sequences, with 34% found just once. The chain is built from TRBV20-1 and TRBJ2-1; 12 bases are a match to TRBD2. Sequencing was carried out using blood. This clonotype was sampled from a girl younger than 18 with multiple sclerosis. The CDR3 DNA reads TGCAGTGCCCTAGCGGGGGGGGGCCATGAGCAGTTCTTC. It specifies CSALAGGGHEQFF.